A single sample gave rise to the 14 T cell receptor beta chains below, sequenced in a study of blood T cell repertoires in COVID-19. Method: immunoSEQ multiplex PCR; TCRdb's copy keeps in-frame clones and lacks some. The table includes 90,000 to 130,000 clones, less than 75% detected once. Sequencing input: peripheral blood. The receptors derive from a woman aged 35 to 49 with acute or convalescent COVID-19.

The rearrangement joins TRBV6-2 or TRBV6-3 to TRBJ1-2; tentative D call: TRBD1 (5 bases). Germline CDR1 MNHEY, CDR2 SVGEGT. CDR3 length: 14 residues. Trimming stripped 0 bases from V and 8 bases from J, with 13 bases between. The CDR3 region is CASSYSWPGQGYTF. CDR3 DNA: TGTGCCAGCAGTTACTCGTGGCCAGGGCAAGGCTACACCTTC.

DNA of the CDR3: TGCGCCAGCAGCCCCCTGGGGGGTCCGGATACGCAGTATTTT. This gives the protein CASSPLGGPDTQYF. The genes are TRBV5-1 and TRBJ2-3; a weak D match, TRBD2 (6 bases). The CDR3 runs to 14 residues. V lost 4 bases and J 6 bases, leaving 15 bases between the germline ends. Germline assignment: CDR1 SGHRS and CDR2 YFSETQ.

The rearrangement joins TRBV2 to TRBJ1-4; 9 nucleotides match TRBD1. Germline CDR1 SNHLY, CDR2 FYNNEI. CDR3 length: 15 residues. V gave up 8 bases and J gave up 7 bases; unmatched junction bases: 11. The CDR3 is CASASTGGRSEKLFF. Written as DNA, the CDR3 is TGTGCCAGCGCTTCAACAGGGGGCAGAAGTGAAAAACTGTTTTTT.

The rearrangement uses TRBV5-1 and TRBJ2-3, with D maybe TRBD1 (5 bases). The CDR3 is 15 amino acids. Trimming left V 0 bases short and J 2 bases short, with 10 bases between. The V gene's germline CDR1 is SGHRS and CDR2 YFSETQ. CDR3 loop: CASSLERRDTDTQYF. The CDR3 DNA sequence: TGCGCCAGCAGCTTGGAGCGCAGGGACACAGATACGCAGTATTTT.

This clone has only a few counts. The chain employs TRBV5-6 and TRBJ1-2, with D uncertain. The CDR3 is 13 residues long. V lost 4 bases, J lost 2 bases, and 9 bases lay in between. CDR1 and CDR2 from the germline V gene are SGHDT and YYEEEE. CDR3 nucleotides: TGTGCCAGCAGCCGTCCGGTGAACTATGGCTACACCTTC. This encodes CASSRPVNYGYTF.

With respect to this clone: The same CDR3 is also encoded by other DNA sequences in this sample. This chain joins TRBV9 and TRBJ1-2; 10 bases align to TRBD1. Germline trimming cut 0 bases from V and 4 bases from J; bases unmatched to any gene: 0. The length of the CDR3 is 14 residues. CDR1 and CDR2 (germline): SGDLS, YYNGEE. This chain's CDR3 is CASSVGTGGYGYTF. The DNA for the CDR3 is TGTGCCAGCAGCGTAGGGACAGGGGGCTATGGCTACACCTTC.

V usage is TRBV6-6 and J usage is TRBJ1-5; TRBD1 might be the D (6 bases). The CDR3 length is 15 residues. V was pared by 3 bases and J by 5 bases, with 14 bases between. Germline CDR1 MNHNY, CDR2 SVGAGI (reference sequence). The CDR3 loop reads CASSYLGGADQPQHF. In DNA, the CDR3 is TGTGCCAGCAGTTATTTAGGGGGGGCGGATCAGCCCCAGCATTTT.

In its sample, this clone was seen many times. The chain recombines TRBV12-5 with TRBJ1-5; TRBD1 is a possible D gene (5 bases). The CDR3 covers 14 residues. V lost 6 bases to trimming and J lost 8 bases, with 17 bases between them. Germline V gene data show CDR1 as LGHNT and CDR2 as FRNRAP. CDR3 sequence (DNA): TGTGCTAGTGGAAGGAGGGAATCGGGGGAGCCCCAGCATTTT. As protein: CASGRRESGEPQHF.

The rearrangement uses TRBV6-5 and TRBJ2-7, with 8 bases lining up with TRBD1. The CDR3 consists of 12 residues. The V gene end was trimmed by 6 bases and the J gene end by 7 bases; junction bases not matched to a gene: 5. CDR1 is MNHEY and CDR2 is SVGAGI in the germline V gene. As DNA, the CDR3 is TGTGCCAGCAGCAGACAGGGGTATGAGCAGTACTTC. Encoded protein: CASSRQGYEQYF.

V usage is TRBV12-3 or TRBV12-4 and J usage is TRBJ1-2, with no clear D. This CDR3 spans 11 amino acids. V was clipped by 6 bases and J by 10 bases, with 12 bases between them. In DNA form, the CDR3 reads TGTGCCAGCAGCCGGTTGAGCGACTACACCTTC. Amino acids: CASSRLSDYTF.

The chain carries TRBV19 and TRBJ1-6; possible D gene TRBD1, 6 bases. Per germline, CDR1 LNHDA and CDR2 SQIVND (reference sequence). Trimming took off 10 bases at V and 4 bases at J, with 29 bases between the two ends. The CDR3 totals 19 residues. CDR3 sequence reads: CATQTGSQGPETYNSPLHF. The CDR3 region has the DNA TGTGCCACCCAGACCGGATCGCAGGGGCCCGAAACTTATAATTCACCCCTCCACTTT.

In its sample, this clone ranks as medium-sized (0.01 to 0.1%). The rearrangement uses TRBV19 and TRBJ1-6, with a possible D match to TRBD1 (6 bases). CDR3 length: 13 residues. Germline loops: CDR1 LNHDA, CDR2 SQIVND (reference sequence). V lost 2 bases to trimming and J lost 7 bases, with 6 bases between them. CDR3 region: CASSIQGNSPLHF. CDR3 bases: TGTGCCAGTAGTATACAGGGGAATTCACCCCTCCACTTT. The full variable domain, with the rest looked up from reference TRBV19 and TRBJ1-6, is DGGITQSPKYLFRKEGQNVTLSCEQNLNHDAMYWYRQDPGQGLRLIYYSQIVNDFQKGDIAEGYSVSREKKESFPLTVTSAQKNPTAFYLCASSIQGNSPLHFGNGTRLTVT.

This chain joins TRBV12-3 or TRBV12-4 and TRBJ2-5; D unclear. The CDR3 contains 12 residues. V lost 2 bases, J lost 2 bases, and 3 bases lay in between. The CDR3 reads CASSLSQETQYF. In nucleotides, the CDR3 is TGTGCCAGCAGTTTATCACAAGAGACCCAGTACTTC.

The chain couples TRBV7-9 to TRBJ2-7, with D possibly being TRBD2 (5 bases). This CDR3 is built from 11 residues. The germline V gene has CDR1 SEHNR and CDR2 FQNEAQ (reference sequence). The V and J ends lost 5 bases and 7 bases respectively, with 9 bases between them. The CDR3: CASSLQREQYF. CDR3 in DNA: TGTGCCAGCAGCCTCCAGCGGGAGCAGTACTTC.